This T cell receptor (beta chain) came from a study of radiotherapy plus CTLA-4 blockade in lung cancer. V lost 7 bases and J lost 10; bases outside the gene matches: 13. Germline V CDR1 and CDR2: SNHLY, FYNNEI. CDR3 length: 15 residues. General observations from the study: Radiotherapy with ipilimumab was followed by blood expansion of tumor-derived clones. Interferon-beta, together with early blood T cell clone dynamics, reportedly best predicted response.

Produced via immunoSEQ multiplex PCR; TCRdb's table is partial and in-frame only. This table holds 35,000 to 40,000 clones, 80% to 90% found once. About this clone itself: Its specificity is not known.

The chain links TRBV2 to TRBJ2-1, with TRBD1 matching 10 bases. The source material was peripheral blood, sampled from a patient treated with radiotherapy plus ipilimumab. This TCR came from a human donor with non-small cell lung cancer whose response to radiotherapy plus ipilimumab could not be evaluated. The CDR3 DNA reads as TGTGCCAGCACCCAGTCGAGGACAGGGGGTGACGAGCAGTTCTTC. Translated: CASTQSRTGGDEQFF.